Listed here are 9 T cell receptor beta chains from one sample, sequenced in a study of metastatic and nonmetastatic thyroid tumors. Prior to thyroid surgery, none of the patients had received any treatment. TCRdb re-called clones from the PCR reads using MiXCR. The sample lists approximately 24,000 clones; about 23% were seen once. Sequencing used blood. Source of these receptors: a male donor with papillary thyroid cancer or a benign thyroid nodule (not recorded which). Some clones in this sample may be carry-over from other donors' samples.

This clone was seen ten or more times. The chain uses TRBV5-1 and TRBJ2-3; 9 bases map to TRBD2. This CDR3 is built from 16 residues. Germline V lookup: CDR1 SGHRS, CDR2 YFSETQ. Unmatched junction bases numbered 8, after V lost 4 bases and J lost 2 bases. The CDR3 DNA is TGCGCCAGCAGCGGGAGACTAGCGGACGCCACAGATACGCAGTATTTT. The encoded protein is CASSGRLADATDTQYF.

This clone was found many times. The V call is TRBV9, the J call TRBJ2-1, with TRBD2 matching over 9 bases. Germline loops: CDR1 SGDLS, CDR2 YYNGEE. This CDR3 spans 15 amino acids. The J segment lost 8 bases and the V segment lost 1 base, leaving 7 bases of the junction unmatched. The CDR3 reads CASSVRSGLADEQFF. In DNA, the CDR3 is TGTGCCAGCAGCGTACGGTCGGGACTAGCCGATGAGCAGTTCTTC.

The J gene is TRBJ1-5, the V gene TRBV6-1; a possible D gene is TRBD1 (5 bases). The germline V gene encodes CDR1 MNHNS and CDR2 SASEGT. The CDR3 runs 13 residues. V lost 6 bases to trimming and J lost 5 bases, with 11 bases between them. DNA for the CDR3: TGTGCCAGCAGCCCCGTGGGGGATCAGCCCCAGCATTTT. Its protein is CASSPVGDQPQHF.

This CDR3 is CASSFLPGSYGYTF. In DNA, the CDR3 is TGTGCCAGCAGTTTCTTGCCAGGCAGTTATGGCTACACCTTC. The V gene is TRBV27, the J gene TRBJ1-2; D remains ambiguous. The germline V and J ends were trimmed by 3 bases and 5 bases, with 13 bases remaining between them. Germline loops: CDR1 MNHEY, CDR2 SMNVEV (reference sequence). The CDR3 consists of 14 residues.

The rearrangement uses TRBV6-2 or TRBV6-3 and TRBJ2-2, with a possible D match to TRBD2 (5 bases). CDR1 and CDR2 from the germline V gene are MNHEY and SVGEGT. V was trimmed by 0 bases and J by 9 bases, leaving 17 bases between them. There are 16 residues in the CDR3. This CDR3 reads CASSYSRVLGTWELFF. DNA of the CDR3: TGTGCCAGCAGTTACTCGAGGGTGCTGGGAACCTGGGAGCTGTTTTTT.

The chain employs TRBV19 and TRBJ1-2; D not resolved. The CDR3 extends over 14 amino acids. V was trimmed by 3 bases and J by 8 bases, leaving 16 bases between them. The germline CDR1 and CDR2 sequences are LNHDA and SQIVND (reference sequence). The DNA of the CDR3 is TGTGCCAGTAGTATTTCAATGGCCGCGGCGGGCTACACCTTC. As protein: CASSISMAAAGYTF.

Concerning this clone: This CDR3 fails to terminate in the conserved phenylalanine or tryptophan, so it likely reflects a read error. It is unclear where the CDR3 begins or ends on the DNA, so no DNA is shown, and the CDR3 is as TCRdb lists it. The chain joins TRBV11-2 to TRBJ2-3; the table's D call, TRBD1, was not checked against the DNA. Per the germline V gene, CDR1 is SGHAT and CDR2 is FQNNGV. The CDR3 numbers 16 amino acids, ends counted. CDR3 in amino acids: CASSLVDSFSTDTQNI.

This clone was found many times. This chain joins TRBV28 and TRBJ2-2; D gene ambiguous. Trimming shortened V by 5 bases and J by 3 bases, and 13 bases separated the two germline ends. The CDR3 has 15 residues. The germline V gene has CDR1 MDHEN and CDR2 SYDVKM. The CDR3 bases are TGTGCCAGCAGTAGAACGGACGCTTACACCGGGGAGCTGTTTTTT. It specifies CASSRTDAYTGELFF.

This clone appeared a few times. J is TRBJ1-2 and V is TRBV27, with D possibly matching TRBD1 (5 bases). In germline, CDR1 is MNHEY, CDR2 SMNVEV (reference sequence). This CDR3 has 15 residues. The V gene lost 6 bases and the J gene lost 3 bases, with 17 bases spanning the gap. CDR3: CASRRGSRADYGYTF. The CDR3 coding sequence is TGTGCCAGCAGGAGAGGGTCCAGGGCAGACTATGGCTACACCTTC.